This TCR beta chain emerged from a study of response to subunit inactivated influenza vaccine. Findings and limits, study-wide: Authors suggested seasonal influenza vaccinations each recruit few new T cells.

About this clonotype itself: Its antigen remains unidentified.

TCRdb itself ran the RT-PCR reads through MiXCR, one entry per CDR3 protein. The sample consists of a few hundred thousand distinct CDR3 sequences, approximately 10% of them appearing once. The material was PBMCs from blood, obtained about 40 days after vaccination. The receptor's source is a man aged 45-60 years who received an inactivated influenza vaccine.

This CDR3 is CSAPRSVGETQYF. In nucleotides, the CDR3 is TGCAGTGCCCCGCGTAGCGTTGGAGAGACCCAGTACTTC. The chain couples TRBV20-1 to TRBJ2-5, with a tentative D call TRBD2 (5 bases). CDR3 size: 13 residues. Germline-derived CDR1 and CDR2 are DFQATT and SNEGSKA (reference sequence). V was pared by 6 bases and J by 4 bases, with 15 bases between.